This TCR beta chain was retrieved from a study of T cell responses to AZD1222 COVID-19 vaccine. The V end was cut by 3 bases, the J end by 8 bases, with 16 bases between. Germline assignment: CDR1 LNHDA and CDR2 SQIVND (reference sequence). The CDR3 contains 14 residues. TCRdb keeps only in-frame clones here, not all; method: immunoSEQ multiplex PCR. The top ten hold under 1.5% of the sample, which has about 130,000 clones, roughly 87% seen once. Here the sequenced sample was peripheral blood, taken on day 0 of AZD1222 vaccination. The chain uses TRBV19 and TRBJ1-1; D remains unclear. This TCR came from an adult in good health. The CDR3 region is CASSMVKLGSEAFF. The DNA for the CDR3 is TGTGCCAGTAGTATGGTCAAGTTGGGCAGCGAAGCTTTCTTT.